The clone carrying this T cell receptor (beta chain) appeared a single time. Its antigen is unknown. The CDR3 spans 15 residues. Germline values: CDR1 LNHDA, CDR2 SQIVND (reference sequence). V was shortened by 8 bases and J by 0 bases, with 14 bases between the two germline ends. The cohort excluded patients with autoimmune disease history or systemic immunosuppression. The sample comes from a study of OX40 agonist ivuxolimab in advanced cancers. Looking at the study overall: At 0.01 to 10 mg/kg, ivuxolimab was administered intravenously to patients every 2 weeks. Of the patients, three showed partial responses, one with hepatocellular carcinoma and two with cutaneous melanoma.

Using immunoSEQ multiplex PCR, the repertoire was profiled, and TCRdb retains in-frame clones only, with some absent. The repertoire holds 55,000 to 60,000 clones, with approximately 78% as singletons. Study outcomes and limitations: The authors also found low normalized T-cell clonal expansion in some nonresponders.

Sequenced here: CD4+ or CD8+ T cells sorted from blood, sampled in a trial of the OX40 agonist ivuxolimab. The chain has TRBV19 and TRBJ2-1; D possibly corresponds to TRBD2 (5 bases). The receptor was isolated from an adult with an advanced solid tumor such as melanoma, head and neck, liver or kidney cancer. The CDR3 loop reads CASRNRTGSYNEQFF. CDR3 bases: TGTGCCAGTCGTAACCGGACTGGCTCCTACAATGAGCAGTTCTTC. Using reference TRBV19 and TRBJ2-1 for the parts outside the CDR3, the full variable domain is DGGITQSPKYLFRKEGQNVTLSCEQNLNHDAMYWYRQDPGQGLRLIYYSQIVNDFQKGDIAEGYSVSREKKESFPLTVTSAQKNPTAFYLCASRNRTGSYNEQFFGPGTRLTVL.